This TCR beta chain derives from a study of blood T cell repertoires in COVID-19. This clone came up a few times. The repertoire was sequenced with immunoSEQ multiplex PCR; TCRdb's copy has only in-frame clones and lacks some. Of 100,000 to 150,000 clones in the sample, around 87% are singletons; the top ten hold about 3.6%. The sequencing input was peripheral blood. The TCR sequence derives from a woman aged 60-75 years with acute or convalescent COVID-19.

This CDR3 reads CASGVSGANVLTF. CDR3 in DNA: TGTGCCTCAGGGGTCTCTGGGGCCAACGTCCTGACTTTC. The rearrangement joins TRBV6-5 to TRBJ2-6, with D perhaps TRBD1 (6 bases). The CDR3 is 13 amino acids. Germline V gives CDR1 MNHEY, CDR2 SVGAGI. Deletions cut 11 bases from V and 0 bases from J, with 8 bases between.